Below are 9 T cell receptor beta chains sequenced from a single sample in a study of blood T cells in healthy people across ages (dated by TCRdb to 2015 to 2017). Library preparation employed 5' RACE. Reads for this sample came from an Illumina HiSeq 2500. A second about 7 to 12 cycle PCR used a sample-barcoded 5' primer and a J-beta primer mix. The public reads were reanalyzed by TCRdb: fastp trimming at Q25, MiXCR alignment, in-frame beta chains only. Under each unique CDR3 protein, matching rows form one entry showing the most common genes and DNA. The sample table records around 1,700,000 distinct CDR3 sequences; over 25% of these occur just once. The top ten clonotypes cover 7.7% of the sample. Sequenced sample: blood. Source of these receptors: a woman younger than 45 in good health.

This clonotype was picked up many times. This chain uses TRBV29-1 with TRBJ1-2; D remains unclear. The CDR3 is 16 amino acids. V lost 5 bases and J lost 4, with 23 bases in between. CDR1 SQVTM and CDR2 ANQGSEA come from the germline V gene. CDR3 loop: CSVNLGKGGSLYGYTF. In DNA form, the CDR3 reads TGCAGCGTTAATCTGGGGAAGGGAGGATCCCTCTATGGCTACACCTTC.

This clonotype was counted a few times. V is TRBV6-1 and J is TRBJ2-2; no firm D call. The length of the CDR3 is 14 residues. Germline values: CDR1 MNHNS, CDR2 SASEGT. The V gene lost 2 bases and the J gene lost 1 base, with 5 bases spanning the gap. The CDR3 region is CASSEYGNTGELFF. Written as DNA, the CDR3 is TGTGCCAGCAGTGAATATGGGAACACCGGGGAGCTGTTTTTT.

The chain links TRBV20-1 to TRBJ2-1; either TRBD1 or TRBD2 may supply D (5 bases each). The tail of the sequence fits TRBJ2-7 better, so the J call may be wrong. The CDR3 is made up of 17 amino acids. Germline V CDR1 and CDR2: DFQATT, SNEGSKA (reference sequence). CDR3 bases: TGCAGTGCTAGAGAGGACGGGACCGTCTTCTCCTACAATGAGCAGTACTTC. Translation gives CSAREDGTVFSYNEQYF.

The chain is built from TRBV21-1 and TRBJ1-2; the D call in the table, TRBD1, was not verified against the DNA. TRBV21-1 is a known pseudogene. The CDR3 is made up of 15 amino acids. The CDR3 coding sequence is TGTGCCAGCAGCAAATCGCCAGGGGAAGAGGAGGGCTACACCTTC. This gives the protein CASSKSPGEEEGYTF.

A remark on this clonotype: One end of the junction is discordant with germline, which a read error may explain. This chain links TRBV7-6 with TRBJ2-7; 8 nucleotides match TRBD2. Looked up from germline, CDR1 is SGHVS and CDR2 is FNYEAQ. This CDR3 region has 14 residues. CDR3: CANSFEAGDYEQYF. The CDR3, as DNA: TGCGCCAACAGCTTTGAAGCGGGGGACTACGAGCAGTACTTC.

The chain links TRBV29-1 to TRBJ2-3; 9 bases match TRBD2. Germline values: CDR1 SQVTM, CDR2 ANQGSEA. CDR3 size: 17 residues. V lost 4 bases, J lost 3 bases, and 14 bases stayed unmatched. DNA for the CDR3: TGCAGCGTTGGGGTGGGTAGCGGGGGTTCTTTGACAGATACGCAGTATTTT. It yields the protein CSVGVGSGGSLTDTQYF.

This clonotype was seen a handful of times. The rearrangement uses TRBV7-2 and TRBJ1-1, with 11 bases lining up with TRBD1. The J segment lost 3 bases and the V segment lost 5 bases, leaving 11 bases of the junction unmatched. CDR3 size: 17 residues. In germline, CDR1 is SGHTA, CDR2 FQGNSA. The CDR3 region is CASSPHRTGGGYTEAFF. The CDR3 DNA reads as TGTGCCAGCAGCCCCCATCGGACAGGGGGCGGGTACACTGAAGCTTTCTTT.

To note about this clonotype: A clone one base away is much larger, so this may be a read error. The chain carries TRBV5-1 and TRBJ2-1; 8 bases are a match to TRBD1. J gave up 8 bases and V 4 bases, and 8 bases lay outside the gene matches. The CDR3 extends over 14 amino acids. Per germline, CDR1 SGHRS and CDR2 YFSETQ. CDR3 residues: CASSPQGVVDEQFF. In DNA form, the CDR3 reads TGCGCCAGCAGCCCACAGGGGGTCGTGGATGAGCAGTTCTTC.

The V call is TRBV7-2, the J call TRBJ2-1; weak D call: TRBD1 (6 bases). The germline V and J ends were trimmed by 1 base and 6 bases, with 13 bases remaining between them. From germline, CDR1 is SGHTA and CDR2 FQGNSA. The CDR3 length is 15 residues. CDR3 in DNA: TGTGCCAGCAGCTTAGGTCAGACAGGTTGCAATGAGCAGTTCTTC. Translating gives CASSLGQTGCNEQFF. The complete variable domain, with remaining parts taken from reference TRBV7-2 and TRBJ2-1, reads GAGVSQSPSNKVTEKGKDVELRCDPISGHTALYWYRQSLGQGLEFLIYFQGNSAPDKSGLPSDRFSAERTGGSVSTLTIQRTQQEDSAVYLCASSLGQTGCNEQFFGPGTRLTVL.